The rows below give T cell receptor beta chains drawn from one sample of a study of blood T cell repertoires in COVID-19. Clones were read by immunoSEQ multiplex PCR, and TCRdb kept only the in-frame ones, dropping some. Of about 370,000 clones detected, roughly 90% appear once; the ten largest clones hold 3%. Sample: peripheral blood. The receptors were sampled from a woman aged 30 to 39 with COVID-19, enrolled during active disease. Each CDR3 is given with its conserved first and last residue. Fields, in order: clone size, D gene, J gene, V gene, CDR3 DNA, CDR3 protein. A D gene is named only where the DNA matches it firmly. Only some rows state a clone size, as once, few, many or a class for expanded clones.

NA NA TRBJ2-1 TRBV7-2 TGTGCCAGCAGCCAGGGACTTTACAATGAGCAGTTCTTC CASSQGLYNEQFF
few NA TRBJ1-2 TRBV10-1 TGCGCCAGCAGTGACCCGCAGGTTCCCTATGGCTACACCTTC CASSDPQVPYGYTF
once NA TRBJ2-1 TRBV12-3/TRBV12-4 TGTGCTCAGGGTAACTCCTACAATGAGCAGTTCTTC CAQGNSYNEQFF
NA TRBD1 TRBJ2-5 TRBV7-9 TGTGCCAGCAGTCAACAGTCTCAGGGGGCCCAAGAGACCCAGTACTTC CASSQQSQGAQETQYF
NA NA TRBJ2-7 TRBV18 TGTGCCAGCTCACCACGGAGGGGAGACGAGCAGTACTTC CASSPRRGDEQYF
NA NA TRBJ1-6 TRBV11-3 TGTGCCAGCAGCTTAGGGGCTAATTCACCCCTCCACTTT CASSLGANSPLHF
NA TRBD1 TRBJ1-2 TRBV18 TGTGCCAGCTCACCGTTGGACAGGGGGTATAACTATGGCTACACCTTC CASSPLDRGYNYGYTF
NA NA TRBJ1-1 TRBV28 TGTGCCAGCAGTTCCCACTCCCTCGGATGGGCGATGAACACTGAAGCTTTCTTT CASSSHSLGWAMNTEAFF
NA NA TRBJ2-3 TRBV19 TGTGCCAGTCGTCCATTTAGCGACCCAACTAGCACAGATACGCAGTATTTT CASRPFSDPTSTDTQYF
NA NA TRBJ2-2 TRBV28 TGTGCCAGCAGTTCCCTCAACACCGGGGAGCTGTTTTTT CASSSLNTGELFF
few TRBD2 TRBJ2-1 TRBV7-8 TGTGCCAGCAGCGTCGAGCGGGGGGGTAGAAATGAGCAGTTCTTC CASSVERGGRNEQFF
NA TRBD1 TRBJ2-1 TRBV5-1 TGCGCCAGCAGACCTGAACCGGGACAGGGTACCTCCTACAATGAGCAGTTCTTC CASRPEPGQGTSYNEQFF
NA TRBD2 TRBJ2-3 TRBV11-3 TGTGCCAGCAGCTTAGCCACTAGCGGCAGCACAGATACGCAGTATTTT CASSLATSGSTDTQYF
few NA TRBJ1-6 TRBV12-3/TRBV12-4 TGTGCCAGCGGGGGGGTCGGAGCTTCACCCCTCCACTTT CASGGVGASPLHF
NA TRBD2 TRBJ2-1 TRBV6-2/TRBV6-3 TGTGCCAGCAGTACGAGGGCGGGGGGTTACAATGAGCAGTTCTTC CASSTRAGGYNEQFF
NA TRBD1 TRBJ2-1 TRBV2 TGTGCCAGCGGTGGGGGCAAGGAACGGGACAGCCGATACAATGAGCAGTTCTTC CASGGGKERDSRYNEQFF
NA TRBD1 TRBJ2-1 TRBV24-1 TGTGCCACCAGTGAAACAGGGGGCTCCTACAATGAGCAGTTCTTC CATSETGGSYNEQFF
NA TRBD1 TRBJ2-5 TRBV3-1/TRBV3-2 TGTGCCAGCAGCCATTGGGACAGCCAAGAGACCCAGTACTTC CASSHWDSQETQYF
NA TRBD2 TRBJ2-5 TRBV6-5 TGTGCCAGCAGTTACTCGCAAGGCGGGGGACAAGAGACCCAGTACTTC CASSYSQGGGQETQYF
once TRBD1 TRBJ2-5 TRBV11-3 TGTGCCAGCAGCACAGGCTGGGGACAGGGGGCTGAAGAGACCCAGTACTTC CASSTGWGQGAEETQYF
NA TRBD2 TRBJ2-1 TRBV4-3 TGCGCCAGCAGCCAAGATCTAGCGGGCGGATCTGGCTCCTACAATGAGCAGTTCTTC CASSQDLAGGSGSYNEQFF
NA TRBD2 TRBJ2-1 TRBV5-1 TGCGCCAGCAGCCCCATTCCATATAGCGGGGGCACCTCCTACAATGAGCAGTTCTTC CASSPIPYSGGTSYNEQFF
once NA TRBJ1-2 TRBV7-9 TGTGCCAGCAGCTTAGAGTCTCCAGGGGAAAGGGTAGCCGACTATGGCTACACCTTC CASSLESPGERVADYGYTF
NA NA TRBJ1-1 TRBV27 TGTGCCAGCAGTTTCTCTCAGGGAGGCGCTGAAGCTTTCTTT CASSFSQGGAEAFF
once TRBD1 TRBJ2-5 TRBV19 TGTGCCAGTAGTATTACTAGCCCGGGACAGGGGGATGGTGAGACCCAGTACTTC CASSITSPGQGDGETQYF
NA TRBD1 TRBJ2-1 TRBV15 TGTGCCACCAGCTTTCCGGGGACAGGGGCGGTGGATGAGCAGTTCTTC CATSFPGTGAVDEQFF
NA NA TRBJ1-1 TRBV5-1 TGCGCCAGCAGCTTGGATCAGGGAATTTCTGAAGCTTTCTTT CASSLDQGISEAFF
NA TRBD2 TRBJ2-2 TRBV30 TGTGCCTGGAGTTCTTACCCAGGGACTAGCGGGAGCCCTCTTTACAGGGAGCTGTTTTTT CAWSSYPGTSGSPLYRELFF
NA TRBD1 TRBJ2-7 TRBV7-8 TGTGCCAGCAGGGATGTGGCACAGGGGGCTGTGCAGTACTTC CASRDVAQGAVQYF
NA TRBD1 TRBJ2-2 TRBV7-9 TGTGCCAGCAGCCCGGGGACAGGGACGGTATCGGCAGGGGAGCTGTTTTTT CASSPGTGTVSAGELFF
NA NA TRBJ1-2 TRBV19 TGTGCCAGTAGTATAGATGGGGACTCCTACTACACCTTC CASSIDGDSYYTF
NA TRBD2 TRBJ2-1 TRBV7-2 TGTGCCAGCAGCCCCCGACTAGCGGGGGGGGTTAATGAGCAGTTCTTC CASSPRLAGGVNEQFF
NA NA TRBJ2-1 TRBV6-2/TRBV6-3 TGTGCCAGCAGTTACCCTGTGTTGGAGCAGTTCTTC CASSYPVLEQFF